The sample holds one count of the clone carrying this TCR beta chain. The antigen remains unidentified. Methods used by the authors: It was from CDR3 differences across clinicopathological groups that a distant-metastasis classifier for papillary thyroid cancer was built. TCRdb re-clonotyped the PCR reads via MiXCR. The V and J calls were not made by the authors but by TCRdb's processing. The table records tens of thousands of clones, around 16% of them present only once. Every patient was untreated before thyroid surgery. This record belongs to a study of metastatic and nonmetastatic thyroid tumors. Overall study: Comparative analysis of repertoires was undertaken across blood and tumor or nodule tissue obtained from malignant and benign thyroid patients. Findings and limits, study-wide: It was reported that TCR beta diversity was significantly higher in malignant thyroid tumors than benign nodules, in blood and tumor.

V was pared by 0 bases and J by 2 bases, with 8 bases of the junction left unmatched. This CDR3 has 17 amino acids. CDR1 and CDR2 from the germline V gene are SGDLS and YYNGEE. The receptor comes from a male donor with papillary thyroid cancer or a benign thyroid nodule (not recorded which). Some clones in this sample may be carry-over from other donors' samples. The material sequenced was blood. The rearrangement joins TRBV9 to TRBJ2-4; 7 nucleotides match TRBD2. In nucleotides, the CDR3 is TGTGCCAGCAGCGTAGCGGTGGGTAGCGGGTCCAAAAACATTCAGTACTTC. This encodes CASSVAVGSGSKNIQYF.